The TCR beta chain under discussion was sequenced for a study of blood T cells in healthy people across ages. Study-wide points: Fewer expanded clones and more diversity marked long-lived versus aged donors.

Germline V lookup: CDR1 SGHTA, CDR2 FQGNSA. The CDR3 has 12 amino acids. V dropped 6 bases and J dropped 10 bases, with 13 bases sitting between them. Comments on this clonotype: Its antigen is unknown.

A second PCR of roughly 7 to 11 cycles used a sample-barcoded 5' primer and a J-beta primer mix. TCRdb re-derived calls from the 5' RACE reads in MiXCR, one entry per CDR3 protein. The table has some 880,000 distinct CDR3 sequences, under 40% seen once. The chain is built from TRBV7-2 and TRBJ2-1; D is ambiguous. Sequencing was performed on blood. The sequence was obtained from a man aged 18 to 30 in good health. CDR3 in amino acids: CASSILGYEQFF. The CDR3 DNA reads TGTGCCAGCAGTATTTTAGGGTACGAGCAGTTCTTC.